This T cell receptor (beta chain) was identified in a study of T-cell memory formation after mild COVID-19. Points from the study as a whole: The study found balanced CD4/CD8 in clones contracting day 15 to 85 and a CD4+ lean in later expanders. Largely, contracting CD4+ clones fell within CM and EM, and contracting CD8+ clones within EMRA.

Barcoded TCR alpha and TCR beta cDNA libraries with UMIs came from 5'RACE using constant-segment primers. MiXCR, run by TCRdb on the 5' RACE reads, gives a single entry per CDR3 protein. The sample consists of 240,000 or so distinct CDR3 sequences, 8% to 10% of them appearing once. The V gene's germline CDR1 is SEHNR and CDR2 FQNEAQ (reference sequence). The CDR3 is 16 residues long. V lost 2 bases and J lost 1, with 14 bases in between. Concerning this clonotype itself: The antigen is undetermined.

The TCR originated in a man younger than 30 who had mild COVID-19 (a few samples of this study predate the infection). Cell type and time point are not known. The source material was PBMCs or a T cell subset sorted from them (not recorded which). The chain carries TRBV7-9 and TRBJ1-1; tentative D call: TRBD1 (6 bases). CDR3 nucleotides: TGTGCCAGCAGCTTAACCCCAGGGGCGGAGAACACTGAAGCTTTCTTT. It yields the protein CASSLTPGAENTEAFF.